One sample yielded the 14 T cell receptor beta chains listed below, sequenced in a study of blood T cell repertoires in COVID-19. TCRdb's table, derived via immunoSEQ multiplex PCR, lists solely in-frame clones and lacks some. Of around 230,000 clones in the sample, around 90% were seen once. Sequenced: peripheral blood. The origin of the receptors is a man aged 55 to 70 who had recovered from COVID-19.

This chain links TRBV4-2 with TRBJ1-1, with 8 bases lining up with TRBD1. The CDR3 has 17 residues. Per the germline V gene, CDR1 is LGHNA and CDR2 is YNFKEQ. Trimming removed 4 bases from V and 5 bases from J; junction bases left unmatched: 15. Written as DNA, the CDR3 is TGTGCCAGCAGCCCTCGGACAGGGAAGGTCGTGGATACTGAAGCTTTCTTT. Translating it yields CASSPRTGKVVDTEAFF.

The chain uses TRBV11-3 and TRBJ2-3, with TRBD2 matching over 8 bases. CDR1 is SGHNT and CDR2 is YENEEA in the germline V gene. This CDR3 has 15 residues. Unmatched junction bases numbered 4, after V lost 3 bases and J lost 2 bases. The DNA for the CDR3 is TGTGCCAGCAGCTTCTCGCGGGGGGTCACAGATACGCAGTATTTT. Its protein product is CASSFSRGVTDTQYF.

This chain links TRBV5-4 with TRBJ1-4; weak D call: TRBD1 (5 bases). V dropped 4 bases and J dropped 8 bases, with 18 bases sitting between them. Per germline, CDR1 SGHNT and CDR2 YYREEE (reference sequence). The CDR3 is 15 amino acids. The CDR3 here is CASSGGTSKGEKLFF. For the CDR3, the DNA is TGTGCCAGCAGCGGGGGGACCTCAAAGGGCGAAAAACTGTTTTTT.

This clone is a singleton in its sample. Here the CDR3 DNA reads TGTGCCACCAGCGGAAACCGGGACAGGATGGATGGTGAGACCCAGTACTTC. This encodes CATSGNRDRMDGETQYF. The chain couples TRBV15 to TRBJ2-5, with 8 positions matching TRBD1. Unmatched junction bases numbered 16, after V lost 5 bases and J lost 5 bases. The V gene's germline CDR1 is LNHNV and CDR2 YYDKDF (reference sequence). The CDR3 sequence is 17 residues long.

The rearrangement uses TRBV3-1 (or the pseudogene TRBV3-2) and TRBJ2-1, with 7 bases lining up with TRBD2. Losses at the gene ends were 8 bases for V and 7 bases for J; bases not matched to a gene: 11. The CDR3 runs to 14 residues. Germline lookup yields CDR1 LGHDT and CDR2 YNNKEL (reference sequence). The CDR3 nucleotides read TGTGCCAGCCTCGCCCGGGGGGTCAGGAATGAGCAGTTCTTC. Translated: CASLARGVRNEQFF.

The J gene is TRBJ1-5, the V gene TRBV6-5; weak D call: TRBD1 (5 bases). Germline V lookup: CDR1 MNHEY, CDR2 SVGAGI. This CDR3 spans 14 amino acids. Trimming took 6 bases from V and 4 from J, leaving 13 bases between them. Written as DNA, the CDR3 is TGTGCCAGCAGCTCTTGGGGCACAAATCAGCCCCAGCATTTT. Its translation is CASSSWGTNQPQHF.

This sequence joins TRBV3-1 (or the pseudogene TRBV3-2) and TRBJ2-6; the D gene is possibly TRBD1 (5 bases). V was clipped by 4 bases and J by 1 base, with 14 bases between them. Germline-derived CDR1 and CDR2 are LGHDT and YNNKEL (reference sequence). This CDR3 has 17 residues. The CDR3 loop is CASSPRIRASGANVLTF. As DNA, the CDR3 is TGTGCCAGCAGCCCCCGGATCAGGGCATCTGGGGCCAACGTCCTGACTTTC.

The chain employs TRBV6-5 and TRBJ1-4; a possible D gene is TRBD1 (5 bases). There are 15 residues in the CDR3. Germline V gene lookup returns CDR1 MNHEY and CDR2 SVGAGI. Trimming took off 0 bases at V and 4 bases at J, with 9 bases between the two ends. The CDR3 protein is CASSYSWQGNEKLFF. In nucleotides, the CDR3 is TGTGCCAGCAGTTACTCGTGGCAGGGTAATGAAAAACTGTTTTTT.

The chain recombines TRBV2 with TRBJ1-6; the match to TRBD1 covers 9 bases. Trimming cost V 6 bases and J 8 bases; bases outside gene matches: 8. This CDR3 has 15 residues. Germline V gene lookup returns CDR1 SNHLY and CDR2 FYNNEI. The CDR3 spells CASRGQGRRDSPLHF. The CDR3 DNA sequence: TGTGCCAGCAGGGGACAGGGTAGGCGGGATTCACCCCTCCACTTT.

This chain joins TRBV11-2 and TRBJ1-2, with 9 bases matching TRBD1. The germline CDR1 and CDR2 sequences are SGHAT and FQNNGV. Losses at the gene ends were 1 base for V and 8 bases for J; bases not matched to a gene: 2. CDR3 length: 13 residues. For the CDR3, the DNA is TGTGCCAGCAGCTTAGGACAGGGGGTCGGCTACACCTTC. Its translation: CASSLGQGVGYTF.

V gene TRBV6-6 combines with J gene TRBJ1-4; no firm D call. Trimming left V 6 bases short and J 7 bases short, with 15 bases between. The CDR3 has 14 amino acids. CDR1 and CDR2 from the germline V gene are MNHNY and SVGAGI (reference sequence). CDR3 residues: CASRNTREGEKLFF. CDR3 bases: TGTGCCAGCAGAAACACTAGGGAGGGTGAAAAACTGTTTTTT.

The V gene is TRBV29-1, the J gene TRBJ1-4, with 10 bases fitting TRBD1. The CDR3 is 13 amino acids. CDR1 is SQVTM, CDR2 ANQGSEA, per germline. Trimming at V came to 6 bases and at J to 8 bases, leaving 6 bases not matched to a gene. CDR3 coding DNA: TGCAGCGTCGGGGACAGGGGCGGCGAAAAACTGTTTTTT. As protein: CSVGDRGGEKLFF.

J is TRBJ2-1 and V is TRBV15, with D possibly being TRBD1 (6 bases). Germline CDR1 reads LNHNV; CDR2 reads YYDKDF (reference sequence). V was cut by 8 bases and J by 0 bases, with 11 bases left in between. CDR3 length equals 14 residues. CDR3 protein: CATGGSSSYNEQFF. The CDR3 nucleotides are TGTGCCACCGGGGGCTCAAGCTCCTACAATGAGCAGTTCTTC.

The V call is TRBV7-2, the J call TRBJ2-7; D is perhaps TRBD1 (5 bases). The CDR3 spans 14 residues. Germline V gene data show CDR1 as SGHTA and CDR2 as FQGNSA. Between the trimmed V and J ends, which lost 5 bases and 2 bases, there was a span of 13 bases. In DNA, the CDR3 is TGTGCCAGCAGCCTAACCCAAGGGGCCTACGAGCAGTACTTC. Protein sequence: CASSLTQGAYEQYF.